This T cell receptor beta chain was found in a study of molecular identifiers for immune sequencing clone quantification (dated by TCRdb to the late 2010s). About the study as a whole: For a replicate experiment, RNA from approximately 20,000 or 100,000 naive CD8 T cells was divided into five aliquots, and four of the five aliquots were sequenced. The study was a methods study using CD8 T cells to benchmark molecular-identifier clustering-based TCR repertoire sequencing (MIDCIRS) and TCR RNA copy counting.

This clonotype was observed a handful of times. Its antigen is unknown. Per-nucleotide qualities are absent, and no much larger clonotype sits a single base away. Libraries were prepared through PCR. TCRdb names Illumina HiSeq 4000 as the instrument used. Bulk TCR libraries were generated as previously described, with the TCR primers listed in Table S5 used. Purification of total RNA was performed with the Qiagen AllPrep DNA/RNA kit. Before analysis, reads from multiple sequencing runs of the same library were pooled. The study's processing was this. Reads were retained only if the reads had an exact TCR constant sequence, and the retained reads were trimmed to 150 nt and grouped according to their 12-nt molecular barcodes. Reads inside each barcode group were sub-clustered using a 15% Levenshtein threshold, and a quality-weighted consensus sequence was constructed for each RNA molecule. Non-functional sequences were excluded, and lower-count sequences lying one edit away from another sequence were also excluded. On the basis of fitting two negative binomial distributions, barcode sub-clusters with fewer than 20% of the maximum read count were discarded. The public sequencing data were trimmed at Q25 with fastp and processed into clonotypes with MiXCR by TCRdb, which kept only in-frame beta chains. Under each unique CDR3 protein, matching rows form one entry showing the most common genes and DNA. TCRdb, not the authors, supplied the V and J calls. The table for this sample lists more than 250,000 distinct CDR3 sequences; about a fifth of them were counted only once. 0.81% of the sample lies in the top ten.

CDR1 and CDR2, per the germline V gene (reference sequence), are DFQATT and SNEGSKA. The junction shows trimming of 3 bases on V and 0 bases on J, and the gene matches do not reach 1 base of it. The CDR3, from cysteine to phenylalanine, totals 14 residues. The only DNA kept is the CDR3, 42 bases in frame from the first base. Libraries of naive CD8 T cells were generated from roughly 21,000 to 960,000 sorted cells, with 10%, 30% or 50% of the purified RNA used. On a BD FACSAria II, naive CD8 T cells were FACS-sorted as CD8+CD4-CCR7+CD45RA+ and collected into RLT Plus buffer. Nine to eleven TCR copies' worth of Jurkat RNA were spiked into roughly 17,000-1,100,000 naive CD8 T cell samples to test detection sensitivity. CD8 T cells were enriched using RosetteSep CD8+ T Cell Enrichment Cocktail and Ficoll-Paque, and the enriched cells then underwent ACK red cell lysis. What the authors observed across the whole study: Clones above 20 RNA copies held over 97% of molecules in CMV-specific effector cells but under 1% in naive cells. When barcode sub-clustering was omitted, TCR diversity was inflated by chimeric consensus sequences, with chimeras reaching as high as 47%. Spiked-in Jurkat TCR RNA equal to a single cell's worth was reported to be detectable even within 1,200,000 naive CD8 T cells. Spiked-in Jurkat TCR RNA (about ten copies' worth), which is not part of the donor repertoire, was contained in the naive libraries. Modeling indicated about 3 TCR RNA copies recovered per cell, compared with 9 to 10 by digital PCR, which implies a capture efficiency of approximately 30%. Highly expanded clone sizes could be underestimated because identical TCR molecules may share a barcode.

The chain is made from TRBV20-1 and TRBJ1-1, with 10 junctional bases fitting TRBD1. Sample: naive CD8+ T cells from blood, with Jurkat cell RNA spiked in. In light of the paper, this sample's cell subset or site label describes: FACS-sorted CD8+CD4-CCR7+CD45RA+ naive T cells. This clonotype was obtained from a human donor in good health. Some libraries in this study had Jurkat cell RNA spiked in. The DNA sequence is given as TGCAGTGCTAGCGGGACAGGGGTGAACACTGAAGCTTTCTTT. This codes for CSASGTGVNTEAFF.